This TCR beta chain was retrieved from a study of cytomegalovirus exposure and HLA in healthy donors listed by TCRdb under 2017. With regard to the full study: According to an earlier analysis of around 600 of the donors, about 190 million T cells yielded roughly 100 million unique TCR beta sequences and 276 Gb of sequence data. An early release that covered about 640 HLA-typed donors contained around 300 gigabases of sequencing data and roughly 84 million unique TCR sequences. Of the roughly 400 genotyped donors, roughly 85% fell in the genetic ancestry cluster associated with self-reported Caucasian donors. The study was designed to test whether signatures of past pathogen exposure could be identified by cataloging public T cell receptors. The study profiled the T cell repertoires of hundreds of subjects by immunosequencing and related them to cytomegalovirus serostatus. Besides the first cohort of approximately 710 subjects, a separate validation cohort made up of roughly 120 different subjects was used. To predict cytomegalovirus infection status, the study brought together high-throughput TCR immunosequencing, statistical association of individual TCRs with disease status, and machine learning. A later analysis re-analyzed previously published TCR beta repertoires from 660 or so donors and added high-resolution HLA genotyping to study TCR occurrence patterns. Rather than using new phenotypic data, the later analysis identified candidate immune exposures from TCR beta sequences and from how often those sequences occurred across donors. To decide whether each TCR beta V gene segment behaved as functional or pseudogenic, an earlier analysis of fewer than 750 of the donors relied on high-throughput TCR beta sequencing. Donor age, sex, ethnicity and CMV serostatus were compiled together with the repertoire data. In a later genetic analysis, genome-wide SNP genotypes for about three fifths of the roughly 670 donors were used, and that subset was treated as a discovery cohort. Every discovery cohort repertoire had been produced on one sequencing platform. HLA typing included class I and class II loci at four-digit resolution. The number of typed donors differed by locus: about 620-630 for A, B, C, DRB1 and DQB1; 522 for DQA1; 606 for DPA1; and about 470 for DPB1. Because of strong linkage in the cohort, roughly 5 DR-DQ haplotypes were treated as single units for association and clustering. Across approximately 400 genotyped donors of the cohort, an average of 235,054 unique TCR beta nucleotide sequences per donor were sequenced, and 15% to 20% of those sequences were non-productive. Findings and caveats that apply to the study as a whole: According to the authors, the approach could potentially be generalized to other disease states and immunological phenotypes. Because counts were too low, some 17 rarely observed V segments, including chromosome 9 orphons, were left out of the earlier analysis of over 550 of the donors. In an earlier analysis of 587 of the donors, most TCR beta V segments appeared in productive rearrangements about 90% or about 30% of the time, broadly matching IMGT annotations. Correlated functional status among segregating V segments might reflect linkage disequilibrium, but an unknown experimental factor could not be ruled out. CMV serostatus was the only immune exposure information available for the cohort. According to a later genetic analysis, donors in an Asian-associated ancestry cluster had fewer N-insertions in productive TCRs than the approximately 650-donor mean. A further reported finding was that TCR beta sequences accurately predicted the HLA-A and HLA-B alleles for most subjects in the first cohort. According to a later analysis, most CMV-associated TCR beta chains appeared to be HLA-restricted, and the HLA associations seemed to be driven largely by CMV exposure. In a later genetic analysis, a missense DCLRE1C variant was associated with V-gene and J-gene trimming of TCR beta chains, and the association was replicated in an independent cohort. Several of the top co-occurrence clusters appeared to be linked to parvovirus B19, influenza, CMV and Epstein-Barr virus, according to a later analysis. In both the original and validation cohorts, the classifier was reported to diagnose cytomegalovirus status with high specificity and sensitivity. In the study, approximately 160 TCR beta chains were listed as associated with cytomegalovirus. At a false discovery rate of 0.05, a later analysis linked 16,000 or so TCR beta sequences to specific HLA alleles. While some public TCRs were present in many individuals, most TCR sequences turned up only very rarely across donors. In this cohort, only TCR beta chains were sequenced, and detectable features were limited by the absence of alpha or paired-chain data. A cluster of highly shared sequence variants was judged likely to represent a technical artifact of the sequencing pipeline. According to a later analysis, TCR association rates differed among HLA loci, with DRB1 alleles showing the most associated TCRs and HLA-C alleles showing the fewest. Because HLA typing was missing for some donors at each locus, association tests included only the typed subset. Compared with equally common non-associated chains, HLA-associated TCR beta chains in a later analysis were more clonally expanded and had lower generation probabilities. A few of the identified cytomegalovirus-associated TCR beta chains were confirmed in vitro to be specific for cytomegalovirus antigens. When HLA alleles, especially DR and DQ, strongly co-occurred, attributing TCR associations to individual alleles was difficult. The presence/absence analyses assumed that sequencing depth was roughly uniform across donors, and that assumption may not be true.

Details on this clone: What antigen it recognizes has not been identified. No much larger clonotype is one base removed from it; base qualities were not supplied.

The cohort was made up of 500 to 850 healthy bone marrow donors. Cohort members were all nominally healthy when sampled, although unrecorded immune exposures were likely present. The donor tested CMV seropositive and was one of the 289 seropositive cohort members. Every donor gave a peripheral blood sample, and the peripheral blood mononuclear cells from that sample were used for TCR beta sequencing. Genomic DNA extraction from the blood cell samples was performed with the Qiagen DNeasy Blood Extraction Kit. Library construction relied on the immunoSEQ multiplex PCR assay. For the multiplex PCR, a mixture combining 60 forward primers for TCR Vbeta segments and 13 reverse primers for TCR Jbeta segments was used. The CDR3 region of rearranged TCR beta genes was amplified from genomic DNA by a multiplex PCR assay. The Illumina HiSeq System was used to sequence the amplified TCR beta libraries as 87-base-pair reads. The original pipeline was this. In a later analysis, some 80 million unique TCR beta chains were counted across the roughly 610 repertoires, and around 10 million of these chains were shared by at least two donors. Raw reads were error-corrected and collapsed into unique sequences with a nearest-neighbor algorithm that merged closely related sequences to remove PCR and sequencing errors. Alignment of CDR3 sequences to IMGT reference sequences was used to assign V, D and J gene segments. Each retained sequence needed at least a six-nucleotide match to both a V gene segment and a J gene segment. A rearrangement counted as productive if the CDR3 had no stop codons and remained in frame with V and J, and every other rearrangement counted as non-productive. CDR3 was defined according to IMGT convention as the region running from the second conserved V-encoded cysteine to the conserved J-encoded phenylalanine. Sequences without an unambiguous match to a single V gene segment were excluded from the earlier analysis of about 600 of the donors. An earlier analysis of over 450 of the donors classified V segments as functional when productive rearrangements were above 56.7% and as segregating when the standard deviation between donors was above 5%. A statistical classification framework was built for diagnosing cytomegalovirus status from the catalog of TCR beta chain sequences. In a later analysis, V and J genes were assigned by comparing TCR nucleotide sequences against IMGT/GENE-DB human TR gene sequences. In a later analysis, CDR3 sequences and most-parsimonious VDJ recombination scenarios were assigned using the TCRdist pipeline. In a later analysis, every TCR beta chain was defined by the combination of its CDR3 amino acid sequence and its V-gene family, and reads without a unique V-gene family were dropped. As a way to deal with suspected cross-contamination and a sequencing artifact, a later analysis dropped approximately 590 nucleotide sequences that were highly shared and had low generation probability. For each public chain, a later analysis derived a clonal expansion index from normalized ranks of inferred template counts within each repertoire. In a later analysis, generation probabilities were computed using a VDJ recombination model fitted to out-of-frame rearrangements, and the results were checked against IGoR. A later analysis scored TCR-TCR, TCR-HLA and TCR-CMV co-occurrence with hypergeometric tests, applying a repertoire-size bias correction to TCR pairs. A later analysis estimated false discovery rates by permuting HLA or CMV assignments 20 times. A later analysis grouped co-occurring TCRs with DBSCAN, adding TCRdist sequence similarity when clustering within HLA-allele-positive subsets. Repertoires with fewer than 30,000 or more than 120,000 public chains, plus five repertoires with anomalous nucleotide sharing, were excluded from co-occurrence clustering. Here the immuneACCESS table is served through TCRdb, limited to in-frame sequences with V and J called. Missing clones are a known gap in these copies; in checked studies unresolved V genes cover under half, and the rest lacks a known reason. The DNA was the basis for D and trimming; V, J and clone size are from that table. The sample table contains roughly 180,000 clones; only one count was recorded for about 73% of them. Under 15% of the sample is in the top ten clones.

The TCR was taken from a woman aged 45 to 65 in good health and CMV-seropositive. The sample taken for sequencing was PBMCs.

The CDR3 has the sequence CASSSPLRTGREAFF. The DNA sequence is as follows: TGTGCCAGCAGTTCCCCCCTCCGGACAGGGCGCGAAGCTTTCTTT. Recombination connected TRBV6-5 to TRBJ1-1; TRBD1 fits 8 bases in the junction. The CDR3 has 15 amino acids, counting the end cysteine and phenylalanine. Just CDR3 DNA is preserved here, 45 bases in frame from base 1. V ends up 4 bases short and J 8 bases short, with an unmatched junction base count of 12. The germline V gene supplies CDR1 MNHEY and CDR2 SVGAGI.